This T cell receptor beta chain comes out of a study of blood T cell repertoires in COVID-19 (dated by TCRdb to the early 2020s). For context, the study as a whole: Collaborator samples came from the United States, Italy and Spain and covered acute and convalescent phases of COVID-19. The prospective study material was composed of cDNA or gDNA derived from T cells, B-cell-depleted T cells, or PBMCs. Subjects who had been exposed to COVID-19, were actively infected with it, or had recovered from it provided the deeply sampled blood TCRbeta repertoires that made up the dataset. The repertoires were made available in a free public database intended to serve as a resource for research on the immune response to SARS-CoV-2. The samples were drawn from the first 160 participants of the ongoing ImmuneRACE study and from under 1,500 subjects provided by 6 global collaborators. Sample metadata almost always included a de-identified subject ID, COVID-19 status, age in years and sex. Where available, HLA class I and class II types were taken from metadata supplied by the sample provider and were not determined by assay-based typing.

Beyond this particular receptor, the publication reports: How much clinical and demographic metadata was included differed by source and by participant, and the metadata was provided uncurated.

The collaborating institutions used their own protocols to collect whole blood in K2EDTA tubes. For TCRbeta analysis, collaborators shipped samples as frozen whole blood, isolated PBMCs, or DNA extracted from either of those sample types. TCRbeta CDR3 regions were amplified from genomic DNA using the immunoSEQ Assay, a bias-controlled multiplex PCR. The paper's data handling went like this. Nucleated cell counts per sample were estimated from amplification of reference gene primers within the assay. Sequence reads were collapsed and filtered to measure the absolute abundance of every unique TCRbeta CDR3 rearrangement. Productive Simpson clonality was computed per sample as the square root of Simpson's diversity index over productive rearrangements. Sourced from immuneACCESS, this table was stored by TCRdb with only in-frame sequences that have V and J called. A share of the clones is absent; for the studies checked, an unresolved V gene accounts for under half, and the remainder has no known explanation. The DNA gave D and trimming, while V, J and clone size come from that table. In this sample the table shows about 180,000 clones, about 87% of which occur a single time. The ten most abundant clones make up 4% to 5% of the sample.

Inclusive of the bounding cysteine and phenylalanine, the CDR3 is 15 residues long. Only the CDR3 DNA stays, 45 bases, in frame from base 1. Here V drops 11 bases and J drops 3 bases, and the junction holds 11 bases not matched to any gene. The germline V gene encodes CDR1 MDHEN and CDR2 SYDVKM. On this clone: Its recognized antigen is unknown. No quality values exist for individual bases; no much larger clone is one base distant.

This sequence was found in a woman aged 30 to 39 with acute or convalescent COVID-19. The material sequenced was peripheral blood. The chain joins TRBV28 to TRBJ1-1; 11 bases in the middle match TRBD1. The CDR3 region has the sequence CAASGQGAGYTEAFF. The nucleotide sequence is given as TGTGCCGCTTCAGGACAGGGGGCTGGATACACTGAAGCTTTCTTT. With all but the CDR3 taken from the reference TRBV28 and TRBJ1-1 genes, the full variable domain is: DVKVTQSSRYLVKRTGEKVFLECVQDMDHENMFWYRQDPGLGLRLIYFSYDVKMKEKGDIPEGYSVSREKKERFSLILESASTNQTSMYLCAASGQGAGYTEAFFGQGTRLTVV.